A selection of T cell receptor beta chains follows, all from one sample in a study of cytomegalovirus exposure and HLA in healthy donors. Assay used: immunoSEQ multiplex PCR; TCRdb lists only in-frame clones, some missing. The sample shows approximately 120,000 clones, under 90% of them seen only once. Sample: PBMCs. Receptors originate from a woman aged 40 to 50 in good health and CMV-seropositive. Each CDR3 is given without its conserved first and last residue.

cdr3_aa	v_call	j_call
ASGGVNTEAF	TRBV6-5	TRBJ1-1
ASSSATYSYEQY	TRBV5-1	TRBJ2-7
ASGAGMGEQF	TRBV9	TRBJ2-1
AISGETGSYEQY	TRBV10-3	TRBJ2-7
SSTSPGEDYGYT	TRBV7-9	TRBJ1-2
ASSYRSGGGTDTQY	TRBV6-5	TRBJ2-3
ASYRREGLYEQY	TRBV2	TRBJ2-7
ASSVNGGSSYEQY	TRBV9	TRBJ2-7
ASSFTGGMGTEAF	TRBV9	TRBJ1-1
ASSGVRDAGTDTQY	TRBV6-1	TRBJ2-3